This section outlines one T cell receptor (beta chain) sequence together with its context. This record comes from a study of molecular identifiers for immune sequencing clone quantification. TCRdb analysed the PCR reads with MiXCR anew, one entry per CDR3 protein. Among about 67,000 distinct CDR3 sequences listed, about a sixth were seen once. The CDR3 is made up of 17 amino acids. V shed 6 bases and J 4 bases; nucleotides not matched to a gene: 9. The germline gives CDR1 MNHEY, CDR2 SMNVEV (reference sequence). The sample taken for sequencing was naive CD8+ T cells from blood, with Jurkat cell RNA spiked in. Indicated subset: FACS-sorted CD8+CD4-CCR7+CD45RA+ naive T cells. The sequence came from a human donor in good health. Some libraries in this study had Jurkat cell RNA spiked in. The rearrangement uses TRBV27 and TRBJ2-5; 15 nucleotides line up with TRBD2. The DNA for the CDR3 is TGTGCCAGCAGCCTCCTTGGACTAGCGGGAGGGGTAGAGACCCAGTACTTC. Translation gives CASSLLGLAGGVETQYF.